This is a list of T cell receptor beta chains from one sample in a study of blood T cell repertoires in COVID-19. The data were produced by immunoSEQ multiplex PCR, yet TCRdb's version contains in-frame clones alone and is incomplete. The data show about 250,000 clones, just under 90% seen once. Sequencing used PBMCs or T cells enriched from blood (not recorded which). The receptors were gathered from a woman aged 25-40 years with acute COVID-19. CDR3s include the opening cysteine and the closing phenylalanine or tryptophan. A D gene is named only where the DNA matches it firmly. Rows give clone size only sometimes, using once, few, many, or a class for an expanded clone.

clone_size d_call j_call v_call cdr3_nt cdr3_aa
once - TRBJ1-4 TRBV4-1 TGCGCCAGCAGCCAAGATTGGAGGGAATTAAGCGAAAAACTGTTTTTT CASSQDWRELSEKLFF
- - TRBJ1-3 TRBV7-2 TGTGCCAGCAGCAAGGACGGGAGCTCTGGAAACACCATATATTTT CASSKDGSSGNTIYF
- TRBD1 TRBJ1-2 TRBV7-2 TGTGCCAGCAGCTTGGACAGGGCCCAAGCTAACTATGGCTACACCTTC CASSLDRAQANYGYTF
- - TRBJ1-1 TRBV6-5 TGTGCCAGCAGTTCCCCAACCGAGGCTTTCTTT CASSSPTEAFF
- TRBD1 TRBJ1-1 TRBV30 TGTGCCTGGAGACAGGGGAAGATGGGAATGAACACTGAAGCTTTCTTT CAWRQGKMGMNTEAFF
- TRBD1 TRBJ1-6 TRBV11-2 TGTGCCAGCAGCTTAGATATTACGGGACAGGGTCGTTCACCCCTCCACTTT CASSLDITGQGRSPLHF
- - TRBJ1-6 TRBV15 TGTGCCACCAGCAGAGATCATGGGGGGACCAATTCACCCCTCCACTTT CATSRDHGGTNSPLHF
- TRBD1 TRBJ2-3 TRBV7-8 TGTGCCAGCAGCTCGGGACAGACCACAGATACGCAGTATTTT CASSSGQTTDTQYF
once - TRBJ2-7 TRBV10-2 TGCGCCAGCAGTGAGGGAGGGCCCGCCTCCGAGCAGTACTTC CASSEGGPASEQYF
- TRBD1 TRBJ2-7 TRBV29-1 TGCAGCGTCTCGAAGGACAGGGGGGCCTACGAGCAGTACTTC CSVSKDRGAYEQYF